The clone carrying this T cell receptor (beta chain) has at least ten counts. This entry belongs to a study of neurological immune-mediated disorders. Looked up from germline, CDR1 is SQVTM and CDR2 is ANQGSEA. Trimming cost V 4 bases and J 3 bases, with 14 bases left between them. The CDR3 sequence is 14 residues long. Via MiXCR, TCRdb re-called the 5' RACE reads, giving one row per CDR3 protein. Seen here are tens of thousands of distinct CDR3 sequences, 4% to 6% observed once, and the top ten hold about 8%. Sequencing was carried out using PBMCs. The rearrangement joins TRBV29-1 to TRBJ2-3; the D gene is possibly TRBD1 (6 bases). The clonotype was recovered from a man younger than 35 with multiple sclerosis. CDR3 DNA sequence: TGCAGCGTTGGACGGGCAGGGGTAACAGATACGCAGTATTTT. This gives the protein CSVGRAGVTDTQYF.